This entry lists 9 T cell receptor beta chains sequenced from one sample in a study of blood T cell repertoires in COVID-19. Assay: immunoSEQ multiplex PCR; the TCRdb copy retains only in-frame clones and omits some. The sample has 150,000 to 200,000 clones, around 89% seen once. Input material: PBMCs or T cells enriched from blood (not recorded which). The source is a woman aged 18-30 years who had recovered from COVID-19.

This clone was recorded once. The chain is built from TRBV2 and TRBJ2-5; 8 nucleotides align to TRBD2. CDR1 is SNHLY and CDR2 is FYNNEI in the germline V gene. J lost 1 base, V lost 0 bases, and 4 bases had no gene match. The CDR3 runs 16 residues. CDR3 in amino acids: CASSEAVAGSQETQYF. The CDR3 DNA reads as TGTGCCAGCAGTGAAGCGGTAGCGGGAAGCCAAGAGACCCAGTACTTC.

This chain links TRBV7-9 with TRBJ1-1; D is unclear. V was clipped by 7 bases and J by 5 bases, with 14 bases between them. Germline V lookup: CDR1 SEHNR, CDR2 FQNEAQ (reference sequence). This CDR3 is built from 13 residues. The CDR3 coding sequence is TGTGCCAGCAAAGGCGGTCCGGGGACTGAAGCTTTCTTT. This translates into CASKGGPGTEAFF.

V usage is TRBV18 and J usage is TRBJ2-5, with D unclear. Looked up from germline, CDR1 is KGHSH and CDR2 is LQKENI. The V and J ends lost 2 bases and 6 bases respectively, with 7 bases between them. The CDR3 sequence is 12 residues long. CDR3 loop: CASSPEKQTQYF. In nucleotides, the CDR3 is TGTGCCAGCTCACCAGAGAAACAGACCCAGTACTTC.

The chain employs TRBV27 and TRBJ1-5; a weak D match, TRBD1 (5 bases). V shed 2 bases and J shed 3 bases, with 11 bases lying between them. The CDR3 length is 15 residues. CDR1 is MNHEY and CDR2 is SMNVEV in the germline V gene (reference sequence). This CDR3 reads CASSLAGRANQPQHF. CDR3 nucleotides: TGTGCCAGCAGTTTAGCAGGGCGCGCCAATCAGCCCCAGCATTTT.

The chain is built from TRBV9 and TRBJ2-7; 8 bases line up with TRBD1. The junction had 4 bases not matched to a gene; V was cut back by 3 bases and J by 2 bases. CDR3 length: 14 amino acids. The germline V gene encodes CDR1 SGDLS and CDR2 YYNGEE. The CDR3 DNA follows: TGTGCCAGCAGCGCGGGACAGGATACCTACGAGCAGTACTTC. Translating gives CASSAGQDTYEQYF.

The V gene is TRBV30, the J gene TRBJ1-5; tentative D call: TRBD1 (5 bases). The CDR3 extends over 16 amino acids. V was cut by 2 bases and J by 0 bases, with 14 bases left in between. The germline CDR1 and CDR2 sequences are GTSNPN and SVGIG (reference sequence). The CDR3: CAWSLGGGNSNQPQHF. The CDR3 DNA reads as TGTGCCTGGAGTTTAGGCGGGGGAAATAGCAATCAGCCCCAGCATTTT.

A remark on this clone: The DNA is left out, because the CDR3 cannot be placed on it with certainty; the CDR3 is given as TCRdb lists it. The chain is built from TRBV9 and TRBJ1-2; TRBD1 was called by the table and not checked on the DNA. CDR1 SGDLS and CDR2 YYNGEE come from the germline V gene. The CDR3 has 17 amino acids, counting both end residues. The CDR3 here is CASSVGIGTGVNEGHTF.

Only a few counts were recorded for this clone. V is TRBV15 and J is TRBJ2-7; 9 bases are shared with TRBD1. Losses at the gene ends were 3 bases for V and 1 base for J; bases not matched to a gene: 4. This CDR3 has 15 amino acids. The V gene's germline CDR1 is LNHNV and CDR2 YYDKDF (reference sequence). The CDR3 loop is CATSSKGQGSYEQYF. The CDR3 DNA sequence: TGTGCCACCAGCAGCAAAGGACAGGGGTCCTACGAGCAGTACTTC.

The rearrangement links TRBV9 to TRBJ1-2, with 7 bases matching TRBD1. V trimming: 3 bases; J trimming: 8 bases; junction bases outside the gene matches: 10. Germline CDR1 SGDLS, CDR2 YYNGEE. This CDR3 comprises 14 residues. The CDR3 bases are TGTGCCAGCAGCGAAGGGGACAGCACGGTGGGCTACACCTTC. It translates to CASSEGDSTVGYTF.